Presented here are 18 T cell receptor beta chains from one specimen sequenced in a study of blood T cell repertoires in COVID-19. Only in-frame clones appear in the TCRdb table, and some are missing; sequencing was by immunoSEQ multiplex PCR. The repertoire holds around 250,000 clones, with approximately 85% as singletons. Sequenced: PBMCs or T cells enriched from blood (not recorded which). The receptors derive from a woman aged 45 to 65 who had recovered from COVID-19.

This chain joins TRBV6-5 and TRBJ1-3; the D is unclear. The V end was cut by 1 base, the J end by 4 bases, with 8 bases between. Germline CDR1 is MNHEY and CDR2 is SVGAGI. The CDR3 has 14 residues. CDR3 DNA sequence: TGTGCCAGCAGTTACTTGCAGACAGGAAACACCATATATTTT. Encoded protein: CASSYLQTGNTIYF.

This clone was seen once. This chain joins TRBV27 and TRBJ2-5; TRBD1 might be the D (8 bases). The V and J ends lost 1 base and 5 bases respectively, with 20 bases between them. The CDR3 spans 17 residues. Looked up from germline, CDR1 is MNHEY and CDR2 is SMNVEV (reference sequence). The CDR3 here is CASSLYRGVTGAETQYF. Written as DNA, the CDR3 is TGTGCCAGCAGTTTATATCGGGGGGTGACAGGGGCGGAGACCCAGTACTTC.

This chain uses TRBV5-1 with TRBJ2-1; 8 bases match TRBD1. The CDR3 has 14 amino acids. V lost 0 bases and J lost 7; bases outside the gene matches: 3. The germline CDR1 and CDR2 sequences are SGHRS and YFSETQ. CDR3 sequence (DNA): TGCGCCAGCAGCTTGGCGCGACAGGGGAATGAGCAGTTCTTC. It yields the protein CASSLARQGNEQFF.

This clone came up a few times. The V and J genes are TRBV10-3 and TRBJ2-7, with 8 bases aligning to TRBD1. Trimming cost V 6 bases and J 3 bases; bases outside gene matches: 4. Germline values: CDR1 ENHRY, CDR2 SYGVKD. This CDR3 has 13 amino acids. The CDR3 spells CAISPGTGYEQYF. The CDR3 DNA is TGTGCCATCAGCCCTGGGACAGGCTACGAGCAGTACTTC.

The chain links TRBV11-3 to TRBJ2-2; TRBD2 matches at 8 bases. The CDR3 runs to 14 residues. Germline V CDR1 and CDR2: SGHNT, YENEEA. V trimming: 5 bases; J trimming: 6 bases; junction bases outside the gene matches: 5. CDR3 sequence reads: CASSLIAGPGELFF. CDR3 in DNA: TGTGCCAGCAGCCTTATAGCGGGACCCGGGGAGCTGTTTTTT.

The chain links TRBV27 to TRBJ1-6; D is undetermined. Germline CDR1 MNHEY, CDR2 SMNVEV (reference sequence). V was shortened by 0 bases and J by 14 bases, with 11 bases between the two germline ends. This CDR3 is 13 amino acids long. The CDR3 spells CASSLSVSLSLHF. The CDR3 region has the DNA TGTGCCAGCAGTTTATCGGTATCCCTATCCCTCCACTTT.

The chain is built from TRBV5-1 and TRBJ2-2, with a weak D call TRBD1 (6 bases). The CDR3 is made up of 15 amino acids. V dropped 0 bases and J dropped 11 bases, with 17 bases sitting between them. CDR1 and CDR2 (germline): SGHRS, YFSETQ. The CDR3 DNA is TGCGCCAGCAGCTTGGTGCCAGGGACACCGGCCGAGCTGTTTTTT. It encodes CASSLVPGTPAELFF. Full variable domain (rest looked up from reference TRBV5-1 and TRBJ2-2): KAGVTQTPRYLIKTRGQQVTLSCSPISGHRSVSWYQQTPGQGLQFLFEYFSETQRNKGNFPGRFSGRQFSNSRSEMNVSTLELGDSALYLCASSLVPGTPAELFFGEGSRLTVL.

The chain employs TRBV4-1 and TRBJ2-5; TRBD2 matches 10 bases. There are 15 residues in the CDR3. Germline V lookup: CDR1 MGHRA, CDR2 YSYEKL. Losses at the gene ends were 10 bases for V and 4 bases for J; bases not matched to a gene: 12. The CDR3 DNA is TGCGCCACCGGGCCGGGACTAGCGAATGGAGAGACCCAGTACTTC. Its translation: CATGPGLANGETQYF.

CDR3 loop: CASNPGQSYEQYF. For the CDR3, the DNA is TGTGCCAGCAACCCGGGACAGTCCTACGAGCAGTACTTC. This chain joins TRBV28 and TRBJ2-7, with 7 bases matching TRBD1. The CDR3 extends over 13 amino acids. The trim removed 7 bases at V and 1 base at J, leaving 4 bases unmatched. Germline V gene sequence: CDR1 MDHEN, CDR2 SYDVKM.

This chain links TRBV7-2 with TRBJ2-7; unclear D gene. Germline V gene data show CDR1 as SGHTA and CDR2 as FQGNSA. The CDR3 is 14 residues long. The V end lost 0 bases, the J end lost 0 bases, and 6 bases lay between the germline ends. The CDR3 region is CASSLAESSYEQYF. Written as DNA, the CDR3 is TGTGCCAGCAGCTTAGCGGAGAGCTCCTACGAGCAGTACTTC.

V usage is TRBV5-1 and J usage is TRBJ2-2, with TRBD1 as a possible D gene (5 bases). Germline V lookup: CDR1 SGHRS, CDR2 YFSETQ. The CDR3 covers 11 residues. Trimming stripped 5 bases from V and 7 bases from J, with 6 bases between. In DNA, the CDR3 is TGCGCCAGCAGTAGGGGCGGGGAGCTGTTTTTT. This gives the protein CASSRGGELFF.

This chain links TRBV6-4 with TRBJ1-1, with D possibly matching TRBD1 (6 bases). This CDR3 is 13 amino acids long. V dropped 6 bases and J dropped 5 bases, with 13 bases sitting between them. In germline, CDR1 is MRHNA, CDR2 SNTAGT. CDR3 in DNA: TGTGCCAGCAGCCAGGGGTTTGGGACTGAAGCTTTCTTT. The encoded protein is CASSQGFGTEAFF.

This sequence joins TRBV29-1 and TRBJ2-1; 9 positions match TRBD2. Germline V gene data show CDR1 as SQVTM and CDR2 as ANQGSEA. The V and J ends lost 2 bases and 5 bases, in that order; junction bases with no gene match: 7. The CDR3 spans 15 residues. The CDR3 DNA reads as TGCAGCGTTGAATATGAGACTAGCGGAGACAATGAGCAGTTCTTC. Translated, it gives CSVEYETSGDNEQFF.

The gene calls are TRBV30 and TRBJ2-2; D gene uncertain. Trimming left V 3 bases short and J 2 bases short, with 7 bases between. The germline gives CDR1 GTSNPN, CDR2 SVGIG (reference sequence). CDR3 length: 13 amino acids. Here the CDR3 reads CAWSIDNTGELFF. The CDR3 DNA follows: TGTGCCTGGAGCATAGATAACACCGGGGAGCTGTTTTTT.

This clone came up once. In nucleotides, the CDR3 is TGTGCCAGCACCCCGGCGGGAAAAAGCTCCTACGAGCAGTACTTC. Protein sequence: CASTPAGKSSYEQYF. The genes are TRBV6-5 and TRBJ2-7; D perhaps matches TRBD2 (6 bases). The CDR3 covers 15 residues. With 7 bases removed from V and 0 bases from J, the gap between germline ends came to 16 bases. Germline V gene sequence: CDR1 MNHEY, CDR2 SVGAGI.

V usage is TRBV10-2 and J usage is TRBJ2-5; tentatively, D is TRBD2 (5 bases). Germline values: CDR1 WSHSY, CDR2 SAAADI. Trimming stripped 7 bases from V and 6 bases from J, with 9 bases between. The CDR3 has 11 amino acids. The CDR3 region is CASIEGKTQYF. CDR3 nucleotide sequence: TGCGCCAGCATAGAGGGAAAGACCCAGTACTTC.

The gene calls are TRBV3-1 (or the pseudogene TRBV3-2) and TRBJ2-4; weak D call: TRBD2 (5 bases). This CDR3 is built from 14 residues. Germline CDR1 is LGHDT and CDR2 is YNNKEL (reference sequence). Trimming removed 0 bases from V and 6 bases from J, with 9 bases in between. CDR3 in amino acids: CASSQEGRGNIQYF. DNA of the CDR3: TGTGCCAGCAGCCAAGAGGGTCGGGGAAACATTCAGTACTTC.

The V and J genes are TRBV19 and TRBJ2-2, with 9 bases matching TRBD2. The CDR3 is 19 residues long. The J segment lost 6 bases and the V segment lost 4 bases, leaving 18 bases of the junction unmatched. CDR1 and CDR2 from the germline V gene are LNHDA and SQIVND (reference sequence). The CDR3 coding sequence is TGTGCCAGTAGTACCCAACAACGAACTAGCGGGTTGAGGTCCGGGGAGCTGTTTTTT. Translated, it gives CASSTQQRTSGLRSGELFF.